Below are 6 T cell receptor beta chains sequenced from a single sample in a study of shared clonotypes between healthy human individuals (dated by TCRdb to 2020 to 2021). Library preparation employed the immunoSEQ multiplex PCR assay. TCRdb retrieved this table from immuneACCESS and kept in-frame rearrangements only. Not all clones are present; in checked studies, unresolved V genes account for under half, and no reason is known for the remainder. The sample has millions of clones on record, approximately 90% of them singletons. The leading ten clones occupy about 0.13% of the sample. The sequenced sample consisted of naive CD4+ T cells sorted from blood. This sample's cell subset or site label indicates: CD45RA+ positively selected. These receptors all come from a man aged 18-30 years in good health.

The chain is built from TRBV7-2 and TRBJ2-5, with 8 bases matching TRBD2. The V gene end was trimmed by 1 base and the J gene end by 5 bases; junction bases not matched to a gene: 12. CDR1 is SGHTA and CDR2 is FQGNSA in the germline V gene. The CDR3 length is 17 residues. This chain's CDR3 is CASSLGGPGGSGETQYF. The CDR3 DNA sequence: TGTGCCAGCAGCTTAGGGGGTCCGGGAGGGAGCGGCGAGACCCAGTACTTC. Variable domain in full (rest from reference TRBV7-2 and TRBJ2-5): GAGVSQSPSNKVTEKGKDVELRCDPISGHTALYWYRQSLGQGLEFLIYFQGNSAPDKSGLPSDRFSAERTGGSVSTLTIQRTQQEDSAVYLCASSLGGPGGSGETQYFGPGTRLLVL.

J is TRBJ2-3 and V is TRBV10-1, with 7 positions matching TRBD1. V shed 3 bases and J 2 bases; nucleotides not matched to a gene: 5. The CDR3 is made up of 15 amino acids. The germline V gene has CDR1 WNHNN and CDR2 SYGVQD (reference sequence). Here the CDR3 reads CASSESTGTTDTQYF. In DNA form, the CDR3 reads TGCGCCAGCAGTGAATCGACAGGGACCACAGATACGCAGTATTTT.

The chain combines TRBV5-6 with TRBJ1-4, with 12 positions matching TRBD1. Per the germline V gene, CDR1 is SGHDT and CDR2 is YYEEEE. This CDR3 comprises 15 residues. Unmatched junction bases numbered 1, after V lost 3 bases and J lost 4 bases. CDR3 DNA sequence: TGTGCCAGCAGCTGGGACAGGGGGCGTAATGAAAAACTGTTTTTT. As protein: CASSWDRGRNEKLFF.

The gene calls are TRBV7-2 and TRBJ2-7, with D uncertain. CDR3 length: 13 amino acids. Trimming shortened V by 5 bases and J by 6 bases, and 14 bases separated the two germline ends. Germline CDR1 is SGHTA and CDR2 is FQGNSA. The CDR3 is CASSITDRSEQYF. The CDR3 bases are TGTGCCAGCAGCATAACCGACCGTTCCGAGCAGTACTTC.

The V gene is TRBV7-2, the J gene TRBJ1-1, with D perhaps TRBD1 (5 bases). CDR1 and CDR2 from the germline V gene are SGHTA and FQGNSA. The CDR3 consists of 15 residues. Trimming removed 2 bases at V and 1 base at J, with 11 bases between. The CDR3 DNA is TGTGCCAGCAGCTTACAGGGATTCGGGAACACTGAAGCTTTCTTT. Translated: CASSLQGFGNTEAFF.

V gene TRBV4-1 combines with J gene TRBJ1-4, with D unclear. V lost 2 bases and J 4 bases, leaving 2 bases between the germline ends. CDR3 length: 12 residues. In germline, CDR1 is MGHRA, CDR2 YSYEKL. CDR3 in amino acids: CASSQFNEKLFF. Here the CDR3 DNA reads TGCGCCAGCAGCCAATTTAATGAAAAACTGTTTTTT.